These T cell receptor beta chains were read from a single sample in a study of response to subunit inactivated influenza vaccine. TCRdb used MiXCR to reprocess the RT-PCR reads, holding one entry per CDR3 protein. The sample includes roughly 460,000 distinct CDR3 sequences, 9.5% to 12% seen only once; the top ten take over 9.5%. The specimen was PBMCs from blood, collected around seven weeks after vaccination. These receptors were taken from a man aged 50 to 59 who received an inactivated influenza vaccine. Each CDR3 is given with its conserved first and last residue. Each record gives: J gene, CDR3 length, D gene, V gene, clone size, CDR3 protein, CDR3 DNA. D genes are given only for firm matches. Clone size, where shown, is once, few, many, or a class for clones that have expanded.

TRBJ2-7 11 - TRBV28 few CASMHSYEQYF TGTGCCAGCATGCACTCCTACGAGCAGTACTTC
TRBJ2-7 16 TRBD2 TRBV28 few CASSAPSAGSSYEQYF TGTGCCAGCAGTGCCCCTTCAGCGGGGAGCTCCTACGAGCAGTACTTC
TRBJ2-3 15 TRBD2 TRBV28 many CASSLSGGATDTQYF TGTGCCAGCAGTTTATCGGGGGGGGCAACAGATACGCAGTATTTT
TRBJ2-5 18 TRBD2 TRBV24-1 - CATSDGTSGSAWQETQYF TGTGCCACCAGTGATGGGACTAGCGGGAGCGCGTGGCAAGAGACCCAGTACTTC
TRBJ1-1 16 - TRBV5-1 few CASSPGTPSWNTEAFF TGCGCCAGCAGCCCTGGGACACCCTCATGGAACACTGAAGCTTTCTTT
TRBJ2-1 15 - TRBV7-9 - CASSLRDLHYNEQFF TGTGCCAGCAGCTTACGGGACTTACACTACAATGAGCAGTTCTTC
TRBJ1-4 15 TRBD1 TRBV20-1 - CSARGTGVSNEKLFF TGCAGTGCTAGGGGCACAGGGGTTTCTAATGAAAAACTGTTTTTT
TRBJ1-4 14 - TRBV18 few CASSPGTQNEKLFF TGTGCCAGCTCACCGGGGACCCAGAATGAAAAACTGTTTTTT
TRBJ2-3 15 TRBD2 TRBV7-9 - CASSYSGGITDTQYF TGTGCCAGCAGCTACAGCGGGGGGATCACAGATACGCAGTATTTT
TRBJ2-1 15 - TRBV20-1 few CSARDQGTHYNEQFF TGCAGTGCTAGAGATCAGGGGACCCACTACAATGAGCAGTTCTTC
TRBJ1-4 13 - TRBV20-1 few CSAHRGADEKLFF TGCAGTGCCCACCGGGGGGCCGATGAAAAACTGTTTTTT
TRBJ1-3 14 - TRBV5-1 many CASSPGGSGNTIYF TGTGCCAGCAGCCCGGGGGGCTCTGGAAACACCATATATTTT
TRBJ2-7 15 TRBD1 TRBV11-2 few CASSKQGQGVYEQYF TGTGCCAGCAGCAAACAAGGACAGGGAGTCTACGAGCAGTACTTC
TRBJ2-5 15 TRBD2 TRBV6-1 many CASSTLAGGQETQYF TGTGCCAGCAGTACACTAGCGGGGGGACAAGAGACCCAGTACTTC
TRBJ2-7 14 TRBD1 TRBV20-1 many CSARDRDRIYEQYF TGCAGTGCTAGAGATCGGGACAGAATCTACGAGCAGTACTTC
TRBJ2-7 14 - TRBV6-2/TRBV6-3 few CASSRDSGVSEQYF TGTGCCAGCAGCAGAGACTCCGGGGTTTCGGAGCAGTACTTC
TRBJ2-3 17 - TRBV5-5 - CASSLRPDAASTDTQYF TGTGCCAGCAGCTTAAGACCCGACGCAGCTAGCACAGATACGCAGTATTTT
TRBJ1-6 14 TRBD1 TRBV10-3 - CAISPRGEESPLHF TGTGCCATCAGTCCCAGGGGGGAAGAGTCACCCCTCCACTTT
TRBJ2-2 14 - TRBV18 few CASSRDTNTGELFF TGTGCCAGCTCACGGGACACAAACACCGGGGAGCTGTTTTTT
TRBJ2-1 17 TRBD2 TRBV20-1 - CSAAGTSGSNSYNEQFF TGCAGTGCTGCCGGGACTAGCGGGAGCAACTCCTACAATGAGCAGTTCTTC
TRBJ1-6 17 - TRBV12-3/TRBV12-4 many CASSFIAGASYNSPLHF TGTGCCAGCAGCTTCATAGCTGGGGCCTCCTATAATTCACCCCTCCACTTT
TRBJ2-5 13 - TRBV5-1 - CASSFTGQKTQYF TGCGCCAGCAGCTTTACAGGGCAGAAGACCCAGTACTTC
TRBJ1-2 13 - TRBV28 few CASRLANNYGYTF TGTGCCAGCAGACTCGCGAACAACTATGGCTACACCTTC
TRBJ1-5 16 - TRBV6-2/TRBV6-3 - CASSYSTGGVSQPQHF TGTGCCAGCAGTTACTCGACTGGAGGGGTAAGTCAGCCCCAGCATTTT
TRBJ2-7 15 TRBD2 TRBV2 - CASSDYSGIGEKQYF TGTGCCAGCAGTGATTATAGCGGGATAGGGGAGAAGCAGTACTTC